These T cell receptor beta chains were read from a single sample in a study of molecular identifiers for immune sequencing clone quantification. A single record per CDR3 protein comes from TCRdb applying MiXCR to the PCR reads. The sample gives around 100,000 distinct CDR3 sequences, under 40% of which show up once; around 4.2% is in the top ten. Sequencing input: naive CD8+ T cells from blood, with Jurkat cell RNA spiked in. The receptors were sampled from a human donor in good health. Some libraries in this study had Jurkat cell RNA spiked in. Both conserved end residues are trimmed from each CDR3.

>TRBJ2-3|TRBV6-2/TRBV6-3
ASRILSPTDTQY
>TRBJ2-7|TRBV7-9
ASSPGGSYYEQY
>TRBJ2-7|TRBV2
ASSDRLVSEQY
>TRBJ2-3|TRBV23-1
ASPPIPTDTQY
>TRBJ2-7|TRBV6-6
ASTKGMEQY
>TRBJ2-7|TRBV18
ASSPTGTAAYEQY
>TRBJ2-6|TRBV19
ASSIGDSGAYVLT
>TRBJ1-2|TRBV28
ASRQQGARGYT
>TRBJ2-7|TRBV12-3/TRBV12-4
ASSAGTSVEQY
>TRBJ2-7|TRBV4-2
ASSQDLSGNYEQY
>TRBJ2-5|TRBV4-2
ASSQGVARVPQETQY
>TRBJ2-1|TRBV28
ASSVPGLAGNEQF
>TRBJ1-4|TRBV15
ATRQGRETNEKLF
>TRBJ2-2|TRBV27
ASSWGQDTGELI
>TRBJ2-7|TRBV12-3/TRBV12-4
ASSLTGTGDDYEQY
>TRBJ2-1|TRBV10-3
AISDVLALGEQF
>TRBJ2-5|TRBV7-2
ASSFGGLGETQY
>TRBJ2-3|TRBV7-9
ASSLALSDTQY
>TRBJ1-5|TRBV27
ASTLAQADQPQH
>TRBJ2-7|TRBV4-3
ASSQDQPGQGNEQY
>TRBJ1-4|TRBV4-3
ASSQRRFNEKLF
>TRBJ2-2|TRBV4-1
ASSQERVGLAGAGELS
>TRBJ2-6|TRBV7-6
ASSSTGGASGANVLT
>TRBJ2-7|TRBV19
ASSDLGGYEQY
>TRBJ2-7|TRBV19
ASSIARDGLAGGSPYEQY
>TRBJ2-3|TRBV7-9
ASSRLERTQY
>TRBJ2-7|TRBV20-1
SAGTVVSYEQY
>TRBJ2-2|TRBV28
ASEAFAGELF
>TRBJ1-3|TRBV7-6
ASSLNEWSGNTIY
>TRBJ2-2|TRBV19
AIRYLNTGELF
>TRBJ2-7|TRBV5-5
ASSLDISSYEQY
>TRBJ2-7|TRBV7-9
ASSPPKLAGAEQY
>TRBJ2-2|TRBV10-3
AISPARENTGELF
>TRBJ2-7|TRBV5-1
ASGPDWEGEQY
>TRBJ1-5|TRBV5-6
ASSDGGPGNQPQH
>TRBJ2-1|TRBV4-3
ASSQAFLGPYNEQF
>TRBJ2-6|TRBV12-3/TRBV12-4
ASRMGSGANVLT
>TRBJ1-2|TRBV20-1
SARPFIGSYGYT
>TRBJ2-7|TRBV2
ASTLKAQYEQY
>TRBJ2-3|TRBV16
ASGPQADTQY